Detailed here is one TCR beta chain. These data come from a study of shared clonotypes between healthy human individuals. Overall study: The plates for each donor numbered three CD4 naive, three CD4 memory, two CD8 naive and one CD8 memory.

Profiled with immunoSEQ multiplex PCR; TCRdb holds only in-frame clones, not every one. The sample includes roughly 2,500,000 clones, roughly 93% seen only once; the top ten take around 0.4%. The CDR3 spans 14 residues. Trimming shortened V by 7 bases and J by 4 bases, and 15 bases separated the two germline ends. Per the germline V gene, CDR1 is MNHNS and CDR2 is SASEGT. J is TRBJ2-3 and V is TRBV6-1, with TRBD2 as a possible D gene (5 bases). The source of this sequence is a man younger than 35 in good health. Some clones in this sample may be carry-over from other donors' samples. The sample taken for sequencing was naive CD4+ T cells from PBMCs. Subset specified: CD45RA+ positively selected. In DNA form, the CDR3 reads TGTGCCAGCACTGCGGGCAACGGGGCAGATACGCAGTATTTT. The encoded protein is CASTAGNGADTQYF.